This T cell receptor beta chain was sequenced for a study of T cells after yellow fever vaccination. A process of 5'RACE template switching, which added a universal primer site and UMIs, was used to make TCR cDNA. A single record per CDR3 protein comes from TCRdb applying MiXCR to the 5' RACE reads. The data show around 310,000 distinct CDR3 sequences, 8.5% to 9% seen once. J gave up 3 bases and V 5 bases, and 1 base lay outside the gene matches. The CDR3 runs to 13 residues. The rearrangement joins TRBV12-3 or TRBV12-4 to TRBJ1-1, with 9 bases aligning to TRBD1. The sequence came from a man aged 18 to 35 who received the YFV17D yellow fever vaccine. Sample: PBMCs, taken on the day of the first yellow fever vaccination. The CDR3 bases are TGTGCCAGCAGTCGGACAGGGGACACTGAAGCTTTCTTT. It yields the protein CASSRTGDTEAFF.